This TCR beta chain was obtained from a study of long-term antiretroviral therapy in people with HIV. Study results and caveats: CDR3 lengths in HIV samples spanned a narrower range than controls. Pre-ART expanded clones dominated the repertoire at every time point.

The assay, immunoSEQ v3.0, was run at survey level. Clones were sequenced by immunoSEQ multiplex PCR, and TCRdb holds only the in-frame ones, with some missing. The data show about 35,000 clones, with roughly four fifths seen just once and around 5.9% held by the top ten. Treatment for all HIV-infected participants took place in the United States. Going into DNA extraction, samples held about 1-11 million cryopreserved PBMC. Trimming took 3 bases from V and 3 from J, leaving 12 bases between them. The CDR3 is 14 amino acids. In germline, CDR1 is SGHTA, CDR2 FQGNSA. In regard to this clone: Its antigen remains unknown.

Here the sequenced sample was unsorted PBMCs, taken 1 year after starting antiretroviral therapy. This TCR derives from a man between 18 and 29 years old with HIV. This chain links TRBV7-2 with TRBJ2-7; either TRBD1 or TRBD2 may fit D (5 bases each). Written as DNA, the CDR3 is TGTGCCAGCAGCTTGCCCGGGGCCCGCTACGAGCAGTACTTC. It yields the protein CASSLPGARYEQYF.